In its sample, the clone carrying this T cell receptor (beta chain) was seen a few times. Germline V gives CDR1 MGHDK, CDR2 SYGVNS. V lost 2 bases, J lost 5 bases, and 12 bases lay in between. The CDR3 runs 14 residues. RNA extraction and reverse transcription yielded cDNA as sequencing template. Assay: immunoSEQ multiplex PCR; the TCRdb copy retains only in-frame clones and omits some. Seen here are almost 250,000 clones, about two thirds observed once, and the top ten hold more than 0.95%. This specimen comes from a study of CD8+ T cells in alopecia areata. Sequencing used CD4+ T cells sorted from blood, obtained at week 0. This sequence joins TRBV25-1 and TRBJ2-5; no reliable D call. This sequence was found in a human donor with alopecia areata. The CDR3 DNA sequence: TGTGCCAGCAGTGAAGCAGGACCCCGGGAGACCCAGTACTTC. Its protein is CASSEAGPRETQYF.